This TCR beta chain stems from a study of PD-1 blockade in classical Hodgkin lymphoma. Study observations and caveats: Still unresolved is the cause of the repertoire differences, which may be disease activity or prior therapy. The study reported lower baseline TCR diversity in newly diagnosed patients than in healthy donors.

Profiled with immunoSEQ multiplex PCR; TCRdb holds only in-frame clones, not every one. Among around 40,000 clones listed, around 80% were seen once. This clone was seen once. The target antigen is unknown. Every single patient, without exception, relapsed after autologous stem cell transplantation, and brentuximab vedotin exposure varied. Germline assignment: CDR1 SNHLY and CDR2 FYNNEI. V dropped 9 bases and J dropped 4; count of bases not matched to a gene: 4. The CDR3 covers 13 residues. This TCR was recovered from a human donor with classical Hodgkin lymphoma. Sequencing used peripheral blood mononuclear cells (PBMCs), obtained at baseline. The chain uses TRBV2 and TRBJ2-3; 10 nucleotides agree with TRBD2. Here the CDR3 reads CARAGGSSDTQYF. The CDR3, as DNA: TGTGCCAGAGCGGGAGGGAGCTCAGATACGCAGTATTTT. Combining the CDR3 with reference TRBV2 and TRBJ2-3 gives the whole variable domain EPEVTQTPSHQVTQMGQEVILRCVPISNHLYFYWYRQILGQKVEFLVSFYNNEISEKSEIFDDQFSVERPDGSNFTLKIRSTKLEDSAMYFCARAGGSSDTQYFGPGTRLTVL.